This T cell receptor beta chain was profiled in a study of blood T cell repertoires in COVID-19. On the study more broadly: PBMCs, B-cell-depleted T cells, or T cells provided the cDNA or gDNA that made up the material.

The CDR3 sequence is 15 residues long. Germline CDR1 is SGHVS and CDR2 is FNYEAQ. After removal of 1 base from V and 4 bases from J, the junction contained 4 bases not matched to a gene. Generated by immunoSEQ multiplex PCR, the TCRdb table keeps only in-frame clones and is missing some. The sample carries 70,000 or so clones, around nine tenths recorded once. What was sequenced was peripheral blood. The sequence derives from a human donor in a cohort sampled during active COVID-19. The chain recombines TRBV7-6 with TRBJ1-3; 7 nucleotides align to TRBD1. The CDR3 DNA sequence: TGTGCCAGCAGCTTAGTTCAGGGGGACGGAAACACCATATATTTT. Its translation is CASSLVQGDGNTIYF.